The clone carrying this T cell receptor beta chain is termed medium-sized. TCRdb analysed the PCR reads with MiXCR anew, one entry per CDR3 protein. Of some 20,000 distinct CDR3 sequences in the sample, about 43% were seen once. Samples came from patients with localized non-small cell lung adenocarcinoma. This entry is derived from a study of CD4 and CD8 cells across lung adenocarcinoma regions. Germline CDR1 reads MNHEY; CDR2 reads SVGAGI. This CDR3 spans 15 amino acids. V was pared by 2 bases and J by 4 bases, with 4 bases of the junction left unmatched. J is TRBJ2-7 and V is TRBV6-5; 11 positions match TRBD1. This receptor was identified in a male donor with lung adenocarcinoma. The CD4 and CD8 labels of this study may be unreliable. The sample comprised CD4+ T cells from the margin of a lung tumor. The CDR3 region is CASSYGQGALYEQYF. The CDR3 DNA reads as TGTGCCAGCAGTTACGGACAGGGGGCTCTGTACGAGCAGTACTTC.